One sample yielded the 5 T cell receptor beta chains listed below, sequenced in a study of identical twins. From the 5' RACE reads, TCRdb called clonotypes with MiXCR, one entry per CDR3 protein. The table has about 520,000 distinct CDR3 sequences, 22% seen once. The sample also formed part of further work on T cells expressing NK-cell markers.

Sequenced material: CD4+ T cells sorted from blood. The receptors originated from a woman younger than 30 in good health.

This clonotype has at least ten counts. V usage is TRBV29-1 and J usage is TRBJ1-1; D is ambiguous. CDR1 SQVTM and CDR2 ANQGSEA come from the germline V gene. V gave up 5 bases and J gave up 2 bases, with 15 bases separating them. The CDR3 is 14 amino acids. CDR3 DNA sequence: TGCAGCGTTACCTCCGGCCACCTTAACACTGAAGCTTTCTTT. Protein: CSVTSGHLNTEAFF.

V and J are TRBV5-1 and TRBJ2-1, with D unclear. The V gene lost 2 bases and the J gene lost 9 bases, with 6 bases spanning the gap. The V gene's germline CDR1 is SGHRS and CDR2 YFSETQ. The CDR3 consists of 11 residues. The CDR3 DNA reads as TGCGCCAGCAGCTTACTCACTGAGCAGTTCTTC. It specifies CASSLLTEQFF.

J is TRBJ2-1 and V is TRBV6-1, with D possibly matching TRBD2 (6 bases). This CDR3 region has 16 residues. Between the trimmed V and J ends, which lost 7 bases and 7 bases, there was a span of 23 bases. The germline V gene encodes CDR1 MNHNS and CDR2 SASEGT. CDR3 protein: CASTERRLAKGNEQFF. The DNA for the CDR3 is TGTGCCAGCACTGAGAGGAGGCTAGCGAAAGGTAATGAGCAGTTCTTC.

This clonotype was detected only a few times. The chain combines TRBV20-1 with TRBJ2-3, with a tentative D call TRBD2 (5 bases). Deletions cut 5 bases from V and 5 bases from J, with 14 bases between. The CDR3 is 13 amino acids. The germline V gene encodes CDR1 DFQATT and CDR2 SNEGSKA (reference sequence). This CDR3 reads CSAPGSGLDTQYF. The CDR3 DNA reads TGCAGTGCTCCTGGGTCGGGGTTAGATACGCAGTATTTT.

This clonotype was detected only a few times. V and J are TRBV2 and TRBJ1-2; D remains unclear. Germline V gene data show CDR1 as SNHLY and CDR2 as FYNNEI. The CDR3 sequence is 12 residues long. Trimming took 4 bases from V and 8 from J, leaving 11 bases between them. CDR3 in DNA: TGTGCCAGCAGTGCCTCGGGTTCCGGCTACACCTTC. Encoded protein: CASSASGSGYTF.